This T cell receptor beta chain was documented in a study of memory CD4+ T cells and cytomegalovirus serostatus. For the study at large: Of the healthy Belgian adults, several were CMV seropositive and 20 to 25 seronegative.

Study-wide points: CD4+ memory repertoires contained about two fifths of the 164 reported CMV TCRbeta sequences.

The data were produced by immunoSEQ multiplex PCR, yet TCRdb's version contains in-frame clones alone and is incomplete. The table records about 92,000 clones, around 80% of them present only once. Notes on this clone: Its antigen is unidentified.

Single viable CD3+CD4+CD8-CD45RO+ cells were sorted as the memory CD4+ T cells. CD4+ T cells were isolated by positive magnetic selection. Per germline, CDR1 SGHDN and CDR2 FVKESK. The CDR3 spans 18 residues. Unmatched junction bases numbered 15, after V lost 4 bases and J lost 2 bases. The rearrangement joins TRBV14 to TRBJ2-7; the match to TRBD1 covers 9 bases. This TCR was recovered from an adult in good health and CMV-seropositive. The sample comprised memory CD4+ T cells from blood. Written as DNA, the CDR3 is TGTGCCAGCAGCCCCGGTACAGGGACAGGGCGGAACGCCTACGAGCAGTACTTC. This encodes CASSPGTGTGRNAYEQYF.